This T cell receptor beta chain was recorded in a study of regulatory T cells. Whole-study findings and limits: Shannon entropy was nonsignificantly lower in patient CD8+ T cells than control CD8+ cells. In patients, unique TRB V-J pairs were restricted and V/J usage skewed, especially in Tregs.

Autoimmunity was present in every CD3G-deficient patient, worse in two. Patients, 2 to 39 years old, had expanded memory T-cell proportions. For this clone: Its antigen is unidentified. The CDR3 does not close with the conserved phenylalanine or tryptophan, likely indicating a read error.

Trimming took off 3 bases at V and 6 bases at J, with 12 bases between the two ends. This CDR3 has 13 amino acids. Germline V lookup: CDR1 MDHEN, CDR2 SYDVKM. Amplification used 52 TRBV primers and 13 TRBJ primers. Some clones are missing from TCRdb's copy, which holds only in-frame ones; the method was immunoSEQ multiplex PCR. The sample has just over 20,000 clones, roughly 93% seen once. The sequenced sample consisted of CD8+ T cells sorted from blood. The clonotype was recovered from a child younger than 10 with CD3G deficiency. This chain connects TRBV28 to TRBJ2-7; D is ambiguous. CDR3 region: CASSFHNPGEQYS. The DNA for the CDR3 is TGTGCCAGCAGTTTCCACAACCCGGGCGAGCAGTACTCC.